This entry lists 7 T cell receptor beta chains sequenced from one sample in a study of blood T cell repertoires in COVID-19. This table comes from immunoSEQ multiplex PCR, and its TCRdb copy is limited to in-frame clones, with some not included. The top ten hold around an eighth of the sample, which has about 47,000 clones, about 81% seen once. The specimen was peripheral blood. The receptor source for this set is a human donor with acute or convalescent COVID-19. The donor label of this sample is uncertain.

This CDR3 reads CASSPGTGVGETQYF. Here the CDR3 DNA reads TGCGCCAGCAGCCCGGGGACAGGGGTCGGGGAGACCCAGTACTTC. The rearrangement links TRBV5-1 to TRBJ2-5, with 10 nucleotides matching TRBD1. This CDR3 has 15 residues. Germline V gene sequence: CDR1 SGHRS, CDR2 YFSETQ. The V and J ends lost 4 bases and 5 bases, in that order; junction bases with no gene match: 8.

In its sample, this clone ranks as medium-sized. The V call is TRBV6-2 or TRBV6-3, the J call TRBJ2-1; 8 bases are a match to TRBD2. The V segment lost 0 bases and the J segment 1 base; nucleotides outside the gene matches: 17. The CDR3 sequence is 21 residues long. The germline V gene encodes CDR1 MNHEY and CDR2 SVGEGT. The CDR3: CASSYSTLPSAGVRSYNEQFF. The CDR3 DNA reads TGTGCCAGCAGTTACTCGACCCTACCCTCAGCGGGAGTCCGATCCTACAATGAGCAGTTCTTC.

The rearrangement uses TRBV4-2 and TRBJ1-5; D perhaps matches TRBD1 (5 bases). This CDR3 comprises 16 residues. Trimming pared 0 bases from V and 4 bases from J, leaving 13 bases between. Germline V gene lookup returns CDR1 LGHNA and CDR2 YNFKEQ. This CDR3 is CASSQDAGRENQPQHF. CDR3 DNA: TGTGCCAGCAGCCAAGACGCAGGGAGGGAGAATCAGCCCCAGCATTTT.

V usage is TRBV28 and J usage is TRBJ1-2; possible D gene TRBD1, 6 bases. V shed 5 bases and J shed 8 bases, with 24 bases lying between them. CDR1 and CDR2 (germline): MDHEN, SYDVKM. The length of the CDR3 is 16 residues. The CDR3 sequence: CASSTGARGAGGGYTF. CDR3 DNA: TGTGCCAGCAGTACTGGGGCCCGGGGGGCAGGTGGGGGCTACACCTTC.

V gene TRBV7-8 combines with J gene TRBJ2-1, with D uncertain. The CDR3 length is 15 residues. Looked up from germline, CDR1 is SGHVS and CDR2 is FQNEAQ. V was shortened by 1 base and J by 7 bases, with 14 bases between the two germline ends. In nucleotides, the CDR3 is TGTGCCAGCAGCTTAGACACTACCCCCGCGAATGAGCAGTTCTTC. It is translated as CASSLDTTPANEQFF.

The chain combines TRBV5-4 with TRBJ2-1, with a tentative D call TRBD2 (6 bases). Germline V lookup: CDR1 SGHNT, CDR2 YYREEE (reference sequence). The CDR3 consists of 14 residues. V lost 0 bases, J lost 5 bases, and 9 bases lay in between. In DNA, the CDR3 is TGTGCCAGCAGCTTGGATGGGGGGAACAATGAGCAGTTCTTC. Translated, it gives CASSLDGGNNEQFF.

V gene TRBV28 combines with J gene TRBJ1-2; 7 bases match TRBD1. Trimming at V came to 1 base and at J to 8 bases, leaving 13 bases not matched to a gene. The CDR3 has 16 amino acids. The germline gives CDR1 MDHEN, CDR2 SYDVKM. CDR3 nucleotide sequence: TGTGCCAGCAGTTTATACACCGACAGGGAGGCGCGAGGCTACACCTTC. It specifies CASSLYTDREARGYTF.